This T cell receptor (beta chain) was observed in a study of blood T cell repertoires in COVID-19. Study in general: Sites in the United States, Italy and Spain provided acute and convalescent COVID-19 samples. Nucleic acid was either cDNA or gDNA, and it came from T cells, B-cell-depleted T cells, or PBMCs.

The CDR3 spans 16 residues. The V and J ends lost 2 bases and 4 bases, in that order; junction bases with no gene match: 8. The germline CDR1 and CDR2 sequences are MNHEY and SVGAGI. Original methodology: Reference gene primer amplification gave estimated nucleated cell counts. Generated by immunoSEQ multiplex PCR, the TCRdb table keeps only in-frame clones and is missing some. For V, J and clone size, that table is used; D and trimming come from the DNA. The repertoire has around 370,000 clones, around 91% of them found once; the top ten carry 6.5%. V gene TRBV6-5 combines with J gene TRBJ2-1, with 7 bases that match TRBD2. Specimen: peripheral blood. This receptor was taken from a man in his late teens or twenties with active or convalescent COVID-19. CDR3 sequence: CASSYGLAERYNEQFF. Here the CDR3 DNA reads TGTGCCAGCAGTTACGGCCTAGCGGAGCGATACAATGAGCAGTTCTTC.